The TCR beta chain described here comes from a study of graft-versus-host responses after intestinal transplantation. The CDR3 has 18 amino acids. The V and J ends lost 0 bases and 7 bases, in that order; junction bases with no gene match: 13. Germline V gene data show CDR1 as MNHNS and CDR2 as SASEGT. Clones were sequenced by immunoSEQ multiplex PCR, and TCRdb holds only the in-frame ones, with some missing. The table records 85,000 to 100,000 clones, around 86% of them present only once. Whole-study results and caveats: GvH clones detected in recipient marrow included some appearing first in ileum or blood.

Note on this clone: What it recognizes is unknown.

The origin of this receptor is a human patient who received an intestinal transplant, so some T cells may come from the graft donor. The input for sequencing was PBMCs, taken 255 days after intestinal transplant. The V call is TRBV6-1, the J call TRBJ2-1; TRBD2 aligns across 9 bases. The DNA of the CDR3 is TGTGCCAGCAGTGAAGCGCTTGCTAGCGGGGCTATAGGGAATGAGCAGTTCTTC. This sequence encodes CASSEALASGAIGNEQFF.